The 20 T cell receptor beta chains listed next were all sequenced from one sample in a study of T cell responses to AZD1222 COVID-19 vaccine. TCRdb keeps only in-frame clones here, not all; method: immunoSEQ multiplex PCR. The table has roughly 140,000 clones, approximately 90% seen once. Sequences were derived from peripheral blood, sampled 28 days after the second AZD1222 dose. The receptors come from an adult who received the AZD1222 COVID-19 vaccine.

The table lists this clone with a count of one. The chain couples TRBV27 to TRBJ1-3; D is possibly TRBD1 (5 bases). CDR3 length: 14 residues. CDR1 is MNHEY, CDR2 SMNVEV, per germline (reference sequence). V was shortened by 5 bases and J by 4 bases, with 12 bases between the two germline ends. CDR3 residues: CASSPYGAGNTIYF. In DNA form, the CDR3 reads TGTGCCAGCAGTCCCTACGGGGCGGGAAACACCATATATTTT.

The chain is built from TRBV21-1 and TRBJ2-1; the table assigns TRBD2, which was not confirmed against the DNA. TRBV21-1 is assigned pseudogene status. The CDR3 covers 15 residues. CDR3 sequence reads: CASSKARDFYNEQFF. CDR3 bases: TGTGCCAGCAGCAAAGCACGGGACTTCTACAATGAGCAGTTCTTC.

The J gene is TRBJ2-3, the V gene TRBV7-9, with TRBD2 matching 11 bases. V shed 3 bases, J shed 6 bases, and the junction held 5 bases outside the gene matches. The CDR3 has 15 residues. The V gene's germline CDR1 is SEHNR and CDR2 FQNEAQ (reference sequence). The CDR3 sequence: CASSFVTSGGDTQYF. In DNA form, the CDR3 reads TGTGCCAGCAGCTTTGTAACTAGCGGGGGTGATACGCAGTATTTT. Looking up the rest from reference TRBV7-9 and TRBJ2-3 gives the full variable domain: DTGVSQNPRHKITKRGQNVTFRCDPISEHNRLYWYRQTLGQGPEFLTYFQNEAQLEKSRLLSDRFSAERPKGSFSTLEIQRTEQGDSAMYLCASSFVTSGGDTQYFGPGTRLTVL.

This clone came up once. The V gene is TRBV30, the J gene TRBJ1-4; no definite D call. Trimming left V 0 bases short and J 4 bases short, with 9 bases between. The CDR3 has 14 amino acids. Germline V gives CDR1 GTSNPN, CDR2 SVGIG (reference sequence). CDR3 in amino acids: CAWSVRGINEKLFF. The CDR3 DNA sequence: TGTGCCTGGAGTGTTCGGGGTATTAATGAAAAACTGTTTTTT.

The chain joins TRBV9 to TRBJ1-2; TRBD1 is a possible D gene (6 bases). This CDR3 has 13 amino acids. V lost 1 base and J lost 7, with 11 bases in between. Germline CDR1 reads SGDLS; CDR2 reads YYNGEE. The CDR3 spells CASSVTGISGYTF. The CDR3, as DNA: TGTGCCAGCAGCGTAACAGGGATTAGTGGCTACACCTTC. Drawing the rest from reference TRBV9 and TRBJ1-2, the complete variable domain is DSGVTQTPKHLITATGQRVTLRCSPRSGDLSVYWYQQSLDQGLQFLIQYYNGEERAKGNILERFSAQQFPDLHSELNLSSLELGDSALYFCASSVTGISGYTFGSGTRLTVV.

The CDR3 coding sequence is TGTGCCAGCACGGAGAGCTCTGGGGCCAACGTCCTGACTTTC. This codes for CASTESSGANVLTF. The rearrangement uses TRBV6-5 and TRBJ2-6, with no clear D. Germline V gives CDR1 MNHEY, CDR2 SVGAGI. The V end lost 7 bases, the J end lost 0 bases, and 7 bases lay between the germline ends. This CDR3 region has 14 residues.

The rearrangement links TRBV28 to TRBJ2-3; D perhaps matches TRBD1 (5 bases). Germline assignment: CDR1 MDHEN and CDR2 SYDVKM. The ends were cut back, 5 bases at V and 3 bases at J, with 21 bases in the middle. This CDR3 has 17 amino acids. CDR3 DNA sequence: TGTGCCAGCAGTGGGGTCGGCAGGGTCAGGAAAACAGATACGCAGTATTTT. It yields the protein CASSGVGRVRKTDTQYF.

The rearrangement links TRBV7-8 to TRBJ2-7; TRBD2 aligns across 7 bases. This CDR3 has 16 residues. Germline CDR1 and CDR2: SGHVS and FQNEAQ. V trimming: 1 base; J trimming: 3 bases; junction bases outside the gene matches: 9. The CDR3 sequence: CASSLGGSGIGYEQYF. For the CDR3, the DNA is TGTGCCAGCAGCTTAGGAGGCAGCGGGATAGGCTACGAGCAGTACTTC. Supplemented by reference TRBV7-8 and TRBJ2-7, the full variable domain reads GAGVSQSPRYKVAKRGQDVALRCDPISGHVSLFWYQQALGQGPEFLTYFQNEAQLDKSGLPSDRFFAERPEGSVSTLKIQRTQQEDSAVYLCASSLGGSGIGYEQYFGPGTRLTVT.

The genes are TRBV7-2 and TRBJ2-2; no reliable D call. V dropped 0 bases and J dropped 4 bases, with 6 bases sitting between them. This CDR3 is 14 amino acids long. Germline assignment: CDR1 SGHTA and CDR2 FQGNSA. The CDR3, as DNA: TGTGCCAGCAGCTTAGCCGTAGTCACCGGGGAGCTGTTTTTT. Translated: CASSLAVVTGELFF.

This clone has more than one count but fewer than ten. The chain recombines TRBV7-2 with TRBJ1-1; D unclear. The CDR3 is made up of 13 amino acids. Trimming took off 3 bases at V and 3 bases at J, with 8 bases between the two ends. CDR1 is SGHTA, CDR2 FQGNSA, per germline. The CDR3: CASSFGRDTEAFF. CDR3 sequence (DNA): TGTGCCAGCAGCTTTGGTCGGGACACTGAAGCTTTCTTT.

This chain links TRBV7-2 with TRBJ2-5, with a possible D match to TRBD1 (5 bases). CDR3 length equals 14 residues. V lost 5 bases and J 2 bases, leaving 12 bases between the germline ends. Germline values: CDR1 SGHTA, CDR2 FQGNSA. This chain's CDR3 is CASSRGMGQETQYF. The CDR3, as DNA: TGTGCCAGCAGCAGGGGTATGGGGCAAGAGACCCAGTACTTC.

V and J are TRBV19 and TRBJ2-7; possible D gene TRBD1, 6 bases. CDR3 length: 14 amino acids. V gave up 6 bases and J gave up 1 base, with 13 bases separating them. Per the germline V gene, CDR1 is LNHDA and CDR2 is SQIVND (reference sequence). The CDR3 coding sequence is TGTGCCAGTAGGTCCCCGGGACATTCCTACGAGCAGTACTTC. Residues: CASRSPGHSYEQYF.

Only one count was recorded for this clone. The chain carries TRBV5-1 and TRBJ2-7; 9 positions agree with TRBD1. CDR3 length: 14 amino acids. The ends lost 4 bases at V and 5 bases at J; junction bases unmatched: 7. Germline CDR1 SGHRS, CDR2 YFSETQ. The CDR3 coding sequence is TGCGCCAGCAGCCTTTCACAGGGGGCTAACGAGCAGTACTTC. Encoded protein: CASSLSQGANEQYF. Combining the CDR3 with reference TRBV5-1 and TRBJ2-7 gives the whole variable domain KAGVTQTPRYLIKTRGQQVTLSCSPISGHRSVSWYQQTPGQGLQFLFEYFSETQRNKGNFPGRFSGRQFSNSRSEMNVSTLELGDSALYLCASSLSQGANEQYFGPGTRLTVT.

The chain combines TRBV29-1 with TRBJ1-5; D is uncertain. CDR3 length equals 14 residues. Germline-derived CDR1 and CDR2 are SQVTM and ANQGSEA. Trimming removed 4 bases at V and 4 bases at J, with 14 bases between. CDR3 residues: CSVGEELRNQPQHF. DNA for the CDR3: TGCAGCGTTGGAGAGGAGTTGAGGAATCAGCCCCAGCATTTT.

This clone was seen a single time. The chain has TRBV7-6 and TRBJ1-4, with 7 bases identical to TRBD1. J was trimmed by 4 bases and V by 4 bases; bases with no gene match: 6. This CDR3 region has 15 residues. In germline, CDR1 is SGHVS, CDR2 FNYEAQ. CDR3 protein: CASSSTGLINEKLFF. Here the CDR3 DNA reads TGTGCCAGCAGCTCGACAGGGCTGATTAATGAAAAACTGTTTTTT.

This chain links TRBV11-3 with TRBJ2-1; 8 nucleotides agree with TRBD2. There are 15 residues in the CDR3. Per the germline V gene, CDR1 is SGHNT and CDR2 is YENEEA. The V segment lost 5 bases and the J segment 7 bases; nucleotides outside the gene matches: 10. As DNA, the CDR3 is TGTGCCAGCAGCACTCCCGGGACTAGTGTAAATGAGCAGTTCTTC. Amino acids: CASSTPGTSVNEQFF.

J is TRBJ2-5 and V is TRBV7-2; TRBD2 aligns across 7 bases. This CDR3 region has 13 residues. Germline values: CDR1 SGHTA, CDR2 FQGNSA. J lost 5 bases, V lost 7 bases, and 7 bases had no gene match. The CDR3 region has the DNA TGTGCCAGCAACCCGGGGGGAGGGGAGACCCAGTACTTC. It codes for CASNPGGGETQYF.

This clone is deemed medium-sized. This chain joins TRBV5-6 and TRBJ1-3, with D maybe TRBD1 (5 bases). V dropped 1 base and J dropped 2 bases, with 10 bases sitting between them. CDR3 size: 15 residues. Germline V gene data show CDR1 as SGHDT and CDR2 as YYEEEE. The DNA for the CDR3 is TGTGCCAGCAGCTTGAGGGACTTGGCTGGAAACACCATATATTTT. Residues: CASSLRDLAGNTIYF.

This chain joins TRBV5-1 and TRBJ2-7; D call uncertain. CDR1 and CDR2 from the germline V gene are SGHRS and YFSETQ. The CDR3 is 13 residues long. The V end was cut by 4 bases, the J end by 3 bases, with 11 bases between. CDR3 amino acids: CASSASWDYEQYF. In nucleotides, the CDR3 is TGCGCCAGCAGCGCAAGCTGGGACTACGAGCAGTACTTC.

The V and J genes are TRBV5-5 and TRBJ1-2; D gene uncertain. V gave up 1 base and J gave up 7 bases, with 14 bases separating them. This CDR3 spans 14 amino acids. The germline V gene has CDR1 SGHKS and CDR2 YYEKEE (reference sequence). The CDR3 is CASSLYEGPTGYTF. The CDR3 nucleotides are TGTGCCAGCAGCTTGTATGAGGGCCCCACTGGCTACACCTTC.